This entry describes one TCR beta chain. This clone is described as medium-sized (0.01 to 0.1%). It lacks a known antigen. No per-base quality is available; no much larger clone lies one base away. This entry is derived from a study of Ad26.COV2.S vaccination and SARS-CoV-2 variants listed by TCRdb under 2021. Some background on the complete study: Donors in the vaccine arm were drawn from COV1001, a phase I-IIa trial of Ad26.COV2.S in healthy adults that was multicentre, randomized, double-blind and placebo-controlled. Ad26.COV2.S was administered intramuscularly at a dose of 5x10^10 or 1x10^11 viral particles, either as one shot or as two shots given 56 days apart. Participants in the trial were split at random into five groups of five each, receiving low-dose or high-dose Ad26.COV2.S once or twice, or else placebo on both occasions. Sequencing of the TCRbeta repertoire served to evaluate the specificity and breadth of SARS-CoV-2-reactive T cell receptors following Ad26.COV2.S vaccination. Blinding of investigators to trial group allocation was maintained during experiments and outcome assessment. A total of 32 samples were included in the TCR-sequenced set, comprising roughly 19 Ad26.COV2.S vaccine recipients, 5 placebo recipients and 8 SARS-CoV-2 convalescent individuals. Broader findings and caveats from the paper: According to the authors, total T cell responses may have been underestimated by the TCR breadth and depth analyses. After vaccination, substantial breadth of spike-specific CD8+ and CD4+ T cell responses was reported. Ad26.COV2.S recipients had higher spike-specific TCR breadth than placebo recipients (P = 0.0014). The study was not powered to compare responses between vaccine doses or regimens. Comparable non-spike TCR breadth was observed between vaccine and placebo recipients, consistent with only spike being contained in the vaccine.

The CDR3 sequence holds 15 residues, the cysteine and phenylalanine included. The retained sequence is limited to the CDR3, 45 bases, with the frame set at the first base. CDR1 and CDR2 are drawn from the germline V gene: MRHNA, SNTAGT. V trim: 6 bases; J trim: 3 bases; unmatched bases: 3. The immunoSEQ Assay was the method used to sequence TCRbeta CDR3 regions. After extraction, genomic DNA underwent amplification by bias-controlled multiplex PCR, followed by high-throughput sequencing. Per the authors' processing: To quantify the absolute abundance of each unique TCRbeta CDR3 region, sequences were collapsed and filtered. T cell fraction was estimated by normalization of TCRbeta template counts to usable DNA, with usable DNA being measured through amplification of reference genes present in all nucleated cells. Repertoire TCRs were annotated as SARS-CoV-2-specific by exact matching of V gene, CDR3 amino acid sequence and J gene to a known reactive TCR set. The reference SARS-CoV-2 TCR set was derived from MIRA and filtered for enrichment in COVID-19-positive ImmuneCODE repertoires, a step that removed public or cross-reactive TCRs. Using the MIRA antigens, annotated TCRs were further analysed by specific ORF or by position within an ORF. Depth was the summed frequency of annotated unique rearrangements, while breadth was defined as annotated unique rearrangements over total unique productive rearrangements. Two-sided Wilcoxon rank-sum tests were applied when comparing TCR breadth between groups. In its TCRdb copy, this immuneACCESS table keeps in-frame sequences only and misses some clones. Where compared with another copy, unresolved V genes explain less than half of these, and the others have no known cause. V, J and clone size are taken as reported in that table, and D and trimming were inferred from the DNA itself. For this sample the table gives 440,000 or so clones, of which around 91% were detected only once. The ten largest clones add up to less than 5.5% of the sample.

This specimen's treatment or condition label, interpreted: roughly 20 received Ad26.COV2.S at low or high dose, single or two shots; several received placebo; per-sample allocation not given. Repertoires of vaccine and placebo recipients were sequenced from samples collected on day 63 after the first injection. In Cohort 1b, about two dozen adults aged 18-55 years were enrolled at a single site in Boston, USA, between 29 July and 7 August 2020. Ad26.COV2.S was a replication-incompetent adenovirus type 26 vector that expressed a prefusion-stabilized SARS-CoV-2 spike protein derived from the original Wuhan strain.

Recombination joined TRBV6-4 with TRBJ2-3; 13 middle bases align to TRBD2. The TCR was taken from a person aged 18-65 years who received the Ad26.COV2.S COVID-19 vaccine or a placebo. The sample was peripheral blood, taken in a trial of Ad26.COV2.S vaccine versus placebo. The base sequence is TGTGCCAGCAGCCGGACTAGCGGGGGTACAGATACGCAGTATTTT. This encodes CASSRTSGGTDTQYF.